These 5 T cell receptor beta chains originate from one sample sequenced in a study of shared clonotypes between healthy human individuals. Method: immunoSEQ multiplex PCR; TCRdb's copy keeps in-frame clones and lacks some. This sample has roughly 2.4 million clones, with around 95% found just once. Source material: naive CD4+ T cells sorted from blood. Documented subset: CD45RA+ positively selected. The receptors come from a man between 18 and 35 years old in good health.

CDR3 in amino acids: CASRDPGSPGNTIYF. CDR3 DNA sequence: TGCGCCAGCAGGGACCCTGGGTCCCCTGGAAACACCATATATTTT. This chain connects TRBV10-2 to TRBJ1-3; D gene ambiguous. The germline V gene encodes CDR1 WSHSY and CDR2 SAAADI. The CDR3 spans 15 residues. V was cut by 6 bases and J by 2 bases, with 14 bases left in between.

The V gene is TRBV6-1, the J gene TRBJ1-5; D remains unclear. CDR3 length: 15 residues. V was pared by 3 bases and J by 2 bases, with 11 bases between. Germline assignment: CDR1 MNHNS and CDR2 SASEGT. The CDR3, as DNA: TGTGCCAGCAGTGATCGGCTCGGGGGCAATCAGCCCCAGCATTTT. Translation: CASSDRLGGNQPQHF.

The CDR3 nucleotides are TGTGCCAGCAGCCGACCGGGACAGGGACGGCAAGAGACCCAGTACTTC. Protein sequence: CASSRPGQGRQETQYF. V and J are TRBV7-9 and TRBJ2-5; 9 bases agree with TRBD1. The V gene's germline CDR1 is SEHNR and CDR2 FQNEAQ (reference sequence). This CDR3 region has 16 residues. Trimming cost V 5 bases and J 2 bases; bases outside gene matches: 9.

This rearrangement joins TRBV6-5 to TRBJ2-7, with TRBD1 matching over 7 bases. This CDR3 region has 13 residues. The V gene's germline CDR1 is MNHEY and CDR2 SVGAGI. Trimming cost V 5 bases and J 0 bases; bases outside gene matches: 1. This chain's CDR3 is CASSDRDSYEQYF. For the CDR3, the DNA is TGTGCCAGCAGTGACAGGGACTCCTACGAGCAGTACTTC.

The chain carries TRBV6-1 and TRBJ2-1, with D possibly TRBD2 on 7 matching bases. The CDR3 has 16 amino acids. Between the trimmed V and J ends, which lost 2 bases and 9 bases, there was a span of 20 bases. The germline V gene has CDR1 MNHNS and CDR2 SASEGT. CDR3 nucleotides: TGTGCCAGCAGTGAAATGGCCCCTGGGGGGGGCAGTGAGCAGTTCTTC. Its translation: CASSEMAPGGGSEQFF.